This entry concerns a single TCR beta chain. Additional DNA sequences in this sample encode the identical CDR3. The data are from a study of blood T cell repertoires in COVID-19. Study as a whole: Some COVID-19 samples were acute and others convalescent; all came from the United States, Italy and Spain. Nucleic acid was either cDNA or gDNA, and it came from T cells, B-cell-depleted T cells, or PBMCs.

How the authors handled the data: Reference gene primer amplification in the assay estimated nucleated cell counts. TCRdb's table, derived via immunoSEQ multiplex PCR, lists solely in-frame clones and lacks some. V and J calls plus clone size are reproduced from that table; the DNA served to infer D and trimming. The sample lists a few hundred thousand clones, roughly 87% occurring once. Germline assignment: CDR1 SNHLY and CDR2 FYNNEI. Trimming removed 3 bases at V and 3 bases at J, with 6 bases between. The CDR3 runs to 12 residues. This TCR was sampled from a woman aged 40 to 49 who had recovered from COVID-19. Sequences were obtained from peripheral blood. The chain carries TRBV2 and TRBJ2-7, with D hard to call. This chain's CDR3 is CASSERGYEQYV. The CDR3 DNA sequence: TGTGCCAGCAGTGAGCGTGGCTACGAGCAGTACGTC.